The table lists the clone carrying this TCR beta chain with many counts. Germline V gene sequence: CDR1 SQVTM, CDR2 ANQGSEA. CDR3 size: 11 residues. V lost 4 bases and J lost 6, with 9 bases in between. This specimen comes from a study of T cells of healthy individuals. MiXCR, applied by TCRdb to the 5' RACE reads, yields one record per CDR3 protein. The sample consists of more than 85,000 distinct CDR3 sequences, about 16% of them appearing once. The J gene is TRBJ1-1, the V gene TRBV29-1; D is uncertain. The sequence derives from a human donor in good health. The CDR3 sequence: CSVVQVSEAFF. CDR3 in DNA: TGCAGCGTTGTACAAGTGTCTGAAGCTTTCTTT.